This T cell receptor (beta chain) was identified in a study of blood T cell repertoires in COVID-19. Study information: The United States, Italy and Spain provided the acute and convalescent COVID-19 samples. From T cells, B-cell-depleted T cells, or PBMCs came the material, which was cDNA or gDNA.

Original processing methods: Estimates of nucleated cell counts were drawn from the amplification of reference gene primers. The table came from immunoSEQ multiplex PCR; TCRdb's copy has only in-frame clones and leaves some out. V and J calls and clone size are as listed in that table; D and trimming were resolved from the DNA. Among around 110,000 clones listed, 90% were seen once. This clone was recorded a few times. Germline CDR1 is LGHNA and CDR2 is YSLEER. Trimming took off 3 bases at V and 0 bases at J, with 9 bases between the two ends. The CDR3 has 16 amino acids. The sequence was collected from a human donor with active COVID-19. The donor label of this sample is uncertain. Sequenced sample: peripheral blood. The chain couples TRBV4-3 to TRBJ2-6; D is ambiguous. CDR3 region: CASSHDTSSGANVLTF. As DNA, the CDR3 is TGCGCCAGCAGCCATGACACCAGCTCTGGGGCCAACGTCCTGACTTTC.